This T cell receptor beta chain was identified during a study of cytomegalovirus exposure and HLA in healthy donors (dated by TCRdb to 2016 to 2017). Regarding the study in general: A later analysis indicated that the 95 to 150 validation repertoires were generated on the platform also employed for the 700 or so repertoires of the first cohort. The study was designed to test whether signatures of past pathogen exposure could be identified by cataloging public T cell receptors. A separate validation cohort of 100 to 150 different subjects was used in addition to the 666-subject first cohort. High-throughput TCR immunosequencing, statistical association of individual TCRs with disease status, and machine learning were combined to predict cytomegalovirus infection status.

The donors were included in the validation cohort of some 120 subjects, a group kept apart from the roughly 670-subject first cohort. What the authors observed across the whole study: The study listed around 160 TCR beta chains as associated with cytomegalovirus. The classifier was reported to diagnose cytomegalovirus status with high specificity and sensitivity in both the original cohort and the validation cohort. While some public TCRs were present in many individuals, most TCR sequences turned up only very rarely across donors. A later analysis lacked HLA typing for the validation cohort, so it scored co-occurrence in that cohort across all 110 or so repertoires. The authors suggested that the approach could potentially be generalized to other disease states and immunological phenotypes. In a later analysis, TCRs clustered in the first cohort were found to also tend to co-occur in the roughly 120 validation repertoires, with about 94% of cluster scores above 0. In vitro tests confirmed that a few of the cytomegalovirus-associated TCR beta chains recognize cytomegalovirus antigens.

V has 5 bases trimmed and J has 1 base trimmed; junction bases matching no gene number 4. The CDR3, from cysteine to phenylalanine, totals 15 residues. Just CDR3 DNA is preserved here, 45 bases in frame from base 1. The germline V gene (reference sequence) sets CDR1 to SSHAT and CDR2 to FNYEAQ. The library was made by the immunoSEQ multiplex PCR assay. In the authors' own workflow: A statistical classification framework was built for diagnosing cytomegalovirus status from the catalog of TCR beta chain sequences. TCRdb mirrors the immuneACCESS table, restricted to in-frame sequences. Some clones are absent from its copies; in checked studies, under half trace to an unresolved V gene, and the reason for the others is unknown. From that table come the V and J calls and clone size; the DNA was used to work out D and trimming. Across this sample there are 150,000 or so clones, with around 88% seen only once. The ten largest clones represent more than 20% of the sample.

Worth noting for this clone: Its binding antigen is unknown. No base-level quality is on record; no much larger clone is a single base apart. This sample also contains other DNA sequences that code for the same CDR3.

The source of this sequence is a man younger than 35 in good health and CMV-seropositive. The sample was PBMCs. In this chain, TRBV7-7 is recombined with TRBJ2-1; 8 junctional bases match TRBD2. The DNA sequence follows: TGTGCCAGCAGCCCCCTAGCGGGTTCCTACAATGAGCAGTTCTTC. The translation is CASSPLAGSYNEQFF.